This TCR beta chain was captured by sequencing in a study of blood T cells in healthy people across ages. Study conclusions and caveats: Higher diversity, along with more naive CD4+ cells, distinguished long-lived donors from aged donors.

Combining a sample-barcoded 5' primer with a J-beta primer mix, a second PCR ran for about 6 to 12 cycles. TCRdb passed the 5' RACE reads through MiXCR, listing each CDR3 protein once. The sample has roughly 1.6 million distinct CDR3 sequences, roughly 32% seen once; the top ten hold around 10%. This clonotype turned up a few times. Its antigen remains unknown. The CDR3 runs 16 residues. Germline lookup yields CDR1 SGHDT and CDR2 YYEEEE. V lost 1 base, J lost 7 bases, and 10 bases stayed unmatched. This chain connects TRBV5-6 to TRBJ2-7; 11 bases fit TRBD2. The sample was blood. The clonotype comes from a woman in her twenties or thirties in good health. The chain's CDR3 is CASSLMTSGKGTEQYF. The DNA for the CDR3 is TGTGCCAGCAGCTTGATGACTAGCGGGAAGGGTACGGAGCAGTACTTC.